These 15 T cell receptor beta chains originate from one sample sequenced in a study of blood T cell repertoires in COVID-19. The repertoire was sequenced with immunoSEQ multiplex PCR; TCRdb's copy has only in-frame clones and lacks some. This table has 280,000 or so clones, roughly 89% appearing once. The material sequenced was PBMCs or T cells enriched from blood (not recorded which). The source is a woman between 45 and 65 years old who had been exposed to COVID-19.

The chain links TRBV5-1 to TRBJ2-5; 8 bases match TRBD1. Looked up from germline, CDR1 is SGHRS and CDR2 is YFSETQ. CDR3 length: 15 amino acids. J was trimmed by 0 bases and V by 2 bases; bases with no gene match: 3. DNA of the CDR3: TGCGCCAGCAGCTTAACGACAGGGGACCAAGAGACCCAGTACTTC. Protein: CASSLTTGDQETQYF.

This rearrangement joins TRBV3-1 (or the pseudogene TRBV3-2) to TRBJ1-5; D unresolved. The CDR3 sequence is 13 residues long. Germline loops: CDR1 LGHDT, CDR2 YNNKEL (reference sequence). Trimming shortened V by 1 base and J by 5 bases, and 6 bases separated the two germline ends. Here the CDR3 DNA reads TGTGCCAGCAGCCAAGCGCGAGATCAGCCCCAGCATTTT. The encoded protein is CASSQARDQPQHF.

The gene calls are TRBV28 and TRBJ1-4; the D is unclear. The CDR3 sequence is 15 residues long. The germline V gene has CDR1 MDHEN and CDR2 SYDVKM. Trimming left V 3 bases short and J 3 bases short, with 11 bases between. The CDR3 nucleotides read TGTGCCAGCAGTTTGAGAGGGAACTCTAATGAAAAACTGTTTTTT. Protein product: CASSLRGNSNEKLFF.

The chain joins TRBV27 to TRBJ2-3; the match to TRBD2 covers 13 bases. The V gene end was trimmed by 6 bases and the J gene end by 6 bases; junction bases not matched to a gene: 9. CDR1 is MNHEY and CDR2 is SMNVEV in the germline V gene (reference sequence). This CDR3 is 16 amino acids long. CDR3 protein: CASRDLGLAGKDTQYF. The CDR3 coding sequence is TGTGCCAGCAGGGACCTGGGACTAGCGGGGAAGGATACGCAGTATTTT.

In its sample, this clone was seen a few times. CDR3 nucleotide sequence: TGTGCCAGCAGCTTAAGGTGGGACAGTAGTTACGAGCAGTACTTC. Encoded protein: CASSLRWDSSYEQYF. The V gene is TRBV7-8, the J gene TRBJ2-7, with 7 positions matching TRBD1. The germline CDR1 and CDR2 sequences are SGHVS and FQNEAQ. Trimming removed 2 bases from V and 4 bases from J; junction bases left unmatched: 8. CDR3 length: 15 amino acids.

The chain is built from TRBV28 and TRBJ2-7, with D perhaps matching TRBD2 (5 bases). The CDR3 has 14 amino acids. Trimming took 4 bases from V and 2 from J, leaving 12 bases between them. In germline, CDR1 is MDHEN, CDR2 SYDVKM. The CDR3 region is CASSSGFSPYEQYF. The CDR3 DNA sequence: TGTGCCAGCAGTTCGGGGTTTAGCCCCTACGAGCAGTACTTC.

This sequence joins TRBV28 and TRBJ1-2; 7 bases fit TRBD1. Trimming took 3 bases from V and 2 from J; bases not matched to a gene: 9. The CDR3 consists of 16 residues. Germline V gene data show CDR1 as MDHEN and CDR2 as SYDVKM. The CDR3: CASSFRGGQANYGYTF. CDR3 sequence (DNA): TGTGCCAGCAGTTTTCGAGGGGGCCAAGCCAACTATGGCTACACCTTC.

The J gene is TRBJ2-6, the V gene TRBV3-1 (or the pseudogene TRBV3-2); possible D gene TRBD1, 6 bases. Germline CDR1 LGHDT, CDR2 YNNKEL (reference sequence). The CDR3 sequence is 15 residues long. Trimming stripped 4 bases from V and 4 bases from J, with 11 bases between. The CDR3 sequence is CASSPYRAGANVLTF. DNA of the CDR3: TGTGCCAGCAGCCCCTACAGGGCCGGGGCCAACGTCCTGACTTTC.

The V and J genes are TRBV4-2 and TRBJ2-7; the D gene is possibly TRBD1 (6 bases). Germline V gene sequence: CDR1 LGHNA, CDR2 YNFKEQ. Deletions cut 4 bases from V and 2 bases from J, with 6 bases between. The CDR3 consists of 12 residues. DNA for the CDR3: TGTGCCAGCAGCCGGACAGCCTACGAGCAGTACTTC. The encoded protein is CASSRTAYEQYF.

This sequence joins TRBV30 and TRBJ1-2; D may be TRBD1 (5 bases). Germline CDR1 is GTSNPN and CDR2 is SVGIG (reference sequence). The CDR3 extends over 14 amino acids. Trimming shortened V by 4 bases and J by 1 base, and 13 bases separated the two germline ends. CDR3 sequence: CAWTPTQGNYGYTF. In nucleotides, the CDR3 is TGTGCCTGGACCCCGACGCAGGGTAACTATGGCTACACCTTC. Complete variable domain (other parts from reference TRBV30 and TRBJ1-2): SQTIHQWPATLVQPVGSPLSLECTVEGTSNPNLYWYRQAAGRGLQLLFYSVGIGQISSEVPQNLSASRPQDRQFILSSKKLLLSDSGFYLCAWTPTQGNYGYTFGSGTRLTVV.

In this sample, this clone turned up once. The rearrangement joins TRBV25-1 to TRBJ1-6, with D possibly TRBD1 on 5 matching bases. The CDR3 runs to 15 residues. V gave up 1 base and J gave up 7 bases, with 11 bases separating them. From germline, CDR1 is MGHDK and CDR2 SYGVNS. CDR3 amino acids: CASSEFRGLNSPLHF. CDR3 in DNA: TGTGCCAGCAGTGAATTTAGGGGTTTGAATTCACCCCTCCACTTT.

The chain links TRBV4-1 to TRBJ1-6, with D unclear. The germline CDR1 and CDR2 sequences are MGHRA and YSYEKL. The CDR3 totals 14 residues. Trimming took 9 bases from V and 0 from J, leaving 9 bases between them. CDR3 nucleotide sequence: TGCGCCAGTAAATCGAGCTCCTATAATTCACCCCTCCACTTT. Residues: CASKSSSYNSPLHF.

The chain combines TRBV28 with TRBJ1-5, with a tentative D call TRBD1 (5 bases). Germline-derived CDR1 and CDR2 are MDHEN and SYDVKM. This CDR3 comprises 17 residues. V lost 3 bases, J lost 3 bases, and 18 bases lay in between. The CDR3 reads CASSFPSGTEDNQPQHF. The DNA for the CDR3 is TGTGCCAGCAGTTTCCCTTCCGGGACTGAAGACAATCAGCCCCAGCATTTT. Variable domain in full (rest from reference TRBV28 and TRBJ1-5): DVKVTQSSRYLVKRTGEKVFLECVQDMDHENMFWYRQDPGLGLRLIYFSYDVKMKEKGDIPEGYSVSREKKERFSLILESASTNQTSMYLCASSFPSGTEDNQPQHFGDGTRLSIL.

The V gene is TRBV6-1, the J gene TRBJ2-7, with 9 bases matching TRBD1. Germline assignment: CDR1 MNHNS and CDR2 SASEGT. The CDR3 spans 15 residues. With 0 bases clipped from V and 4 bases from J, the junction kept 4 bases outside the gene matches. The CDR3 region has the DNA TGTGCCAGCAGTGAAGCTGGGACAGGGATGTACGAGCAGTACTTC. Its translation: CASSEAGTGMYEQYF.

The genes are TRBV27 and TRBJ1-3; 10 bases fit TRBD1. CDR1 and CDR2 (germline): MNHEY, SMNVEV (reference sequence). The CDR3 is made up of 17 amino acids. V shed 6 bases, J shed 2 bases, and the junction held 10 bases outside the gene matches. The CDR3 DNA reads TGTGCCAGCAGCTTAAGGGGGGACAGGGGCACTGGAAACACCATATATTTT. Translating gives CASSLRGDRGTGNTIYF.